A single sample is the source of the 10 T cell receptor beta chains below, sequenced in a study of molecular identifiers for immune sequencing clone quantification. TCRdb reanalysed the PCR reads using MiXCR and keeps one entry per CDR3 protein. The table includes 70,000 to 95,000 distinct CDR3 sequences, 15% to 20% detected once. Sequencing was carried out using naive CD8+ T cells from blood, with Jurkat cell RNA spiked in. The sample's subset: FACS-sorted CD8+CD4-CCR7+CD45RA+ naive T cells. The receptors were gathered from a human donor in good health. Some libraries in this study had Jurkat cell RNA spiked in.

This clonotype was observed at least ten times. This chain joins TRBV4-1 and TRBJ2-2; maybe TRBD2 (5 bases). The CDR3 totals 17 residues. CDR1 and CDR2 from the germline V gene are MGHRA and YSYEKL. V shed 0 bases and J shed 1 base, with 12 bases lying between them. CDR3 amino acids: CASSQERAPRNTGELFF. DNA for the CDR3: TGCGCCAGCAGCCAAGAGAGGGCCCCCAGGAACACCGGGGAGCTGTTTTTT.

V usage is TRBV28 and J usage is TRBJ2-7; possibly TRBD1 for D (5 bases). Looked up from germline, CDR1 is MDHEN and CDR2 is SYDVKM. This CDR3 spans 14 amino acids. Trimming left V 3 bases short and J 3 bases short, with 12 bases between. This CDR3 is CASSFGRVLYEQYF. In DNA, the CDR3 is TGTGCCAGCAGTTTCGGCAGGGTCCTCTACGAGCAGTACTTC.

A word on this clonotype: A read error may be the cause here, since a much bigger clone is one base away. The chain employs TRBV7-9 and TRBJ1-4; 7 bases are shared with TRBD1. The germline V gene encodes CDR1 SEHNR and CDR2 FQNEAQ (reference sequence). This CDR3 is built from 15 residues. The CDR3 region is CTSSSPGQPNEKLFF. The CDR3 coding sequence is TGTACCAGCAGCTCCCCGGGACAGCCTAATGAAAAACTGTTTTTT. Full variable domain (outside the CDR3, taken from reference TRBV7-9 and TRBJ1-4): DTGVSQNPRHKITKRGQNVTFRCDPISEHNRLYWYRQTLGQGPEFLTYFQNEAQLEKSRLLSDRFSAERPKGSFSTLEIQRTEQGDSAMYLCTSSSPGQPNEKLFFGSGTQLSVL.

This clonotype was seen repeatedly, ten times or more. The chain carries TRBV6-5 and TRBJ1-1; possibly TRBD1 for D (6 bases). The V end lost 0 bases, the J end lost 7 bases, and 9 bases lay between the germline ends. Germline-derived CDR1 and CDR2 are MNHEY and SVGAGI. The CDR3 covers 13 residues. CDR3 DNA: TGTGCCAGCAGTTACTCGAGCAGGGGTGAAGCTTTCTTT. It codes for CASSYSSRGEAFF.

Concerning this clonotype itself: A read error may be the cause here, since a much bigger clone is one base away. V is TRBV12-3 or TRBV12-4 and J is TRBJ2-5, with D uncertain. CDR3 size: 11 residues. CDR3 loop: CTSSDKETQYF. The CDR3 coding sequence is TGTACCAGCAGTGACAAGGAGACCCAGTACTTC.

A remark on this clonotype: This may arise from a read error, as a much more abundant clone is one base away. The chain has TRBV27 and TRBJ2-7; unclear D gene. Per germline, CDR1 MNHEY and CDR2 SMNVEV (reference sequence). This CDR3 has 14 amino acids. Trimming took 6 bases from V and 2 from J, leaving 14 bases between them. DNA for the CDR3: TGTGCCAGCAGCCCTTTTGGGATTCCCTACGAGCAGTACTTC. Translating gives CASSPFGIPYEQYF.

This clonotype has only a few counts. A much more abundant neighbour one base away suggests this may be a read error. The CDR3 coding sequence is TGTGCCAGCAGCTCCGACAGGGAGCGGAGAAGCGAGCAGTACTTC. Translation gives CASSSDRERRSEQYF. The V gene is TRBV7-9, the J gene TRBJ2-7, with 7 bases lining up with TRBD1. CDR1 and CDR2 from the germline V gene are SEHNR and FQNEAQ (reference sequence). The CDR3 runs 15 residues. The ends lost 4 bases at V and 6 bases at J; junction bases unmatched: 12.

About this clonotype itself: The CDR3 does not end in the conserved phenylalanine or tryptophan, so this is likely a read error. J is TRBJ2-7 and V is TRBV7-9; D may match TRBD1 or TRBD2 (5 bases each). The germline CDR1 and CDR2 sequences are SEHNR and FQNEAQ (reference sequence). There are 14 residues in the CDR3. The germline V and J ends were trimmed by 5 bases and 3 bases, with 14 bases remaining between them. DNA for the CDR3: TGTGCCAGCAGCCCAGCTGGGGGTGACTACGAGCAGTACTCC. As protein: CASSPAGGDYEQYS.

Of note for this clonotype: A read error is possible here, since a much larger clone lies one base away. The chain employs TRBV15 and TRBJ2-1, with D possibly matching TRBD1 (7 bases). The CDR3 runs 16 residues. V lost 1 base and J 10 bases, leaving 20 bases between the germline ends. The germline V gene encodes CDR1 LNHNV and CDR2 YYDKDF (reference sequence). DNA for the CDR3: TGTGCCACCAGCAGAGTCGACAGGGAGGCCCTGGGAGAGCAGTTCTTC. Protein sequence: CATSRVDREALGEQFF.

This clonotype was counted ten times or more. The chain is built from TRBV15 and TRBJ2-5, with TRBD2 identical over 9 bases. V dropped 5 bases and J dropped 7; count of bases not matched to a gene: 23. The CDR3 consists of 19 residues. Germline-derived CDR1 and CDR2 are LNHNV and YYDKDF (reference sequence). CDR3 protein: CATSRKTGTSLYNGGTQYF. CDR3 DNA: TGTGCCACCAGCCGAAAAACCGGGACTAGCCTTTATAACGGTGGGACCCAGTACTTC.